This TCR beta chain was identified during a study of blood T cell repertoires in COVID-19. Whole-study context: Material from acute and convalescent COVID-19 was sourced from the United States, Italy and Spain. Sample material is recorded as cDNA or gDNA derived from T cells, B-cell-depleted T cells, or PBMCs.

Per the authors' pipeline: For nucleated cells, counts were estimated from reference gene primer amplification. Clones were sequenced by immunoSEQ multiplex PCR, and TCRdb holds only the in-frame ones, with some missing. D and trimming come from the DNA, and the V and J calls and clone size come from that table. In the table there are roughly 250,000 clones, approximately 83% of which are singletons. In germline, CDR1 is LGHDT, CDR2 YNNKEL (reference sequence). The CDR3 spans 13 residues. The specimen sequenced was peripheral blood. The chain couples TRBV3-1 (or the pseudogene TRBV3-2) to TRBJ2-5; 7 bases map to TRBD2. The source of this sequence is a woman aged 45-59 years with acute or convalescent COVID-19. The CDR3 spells CAAATGGRETQYF. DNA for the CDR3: TGTGCTGCCGCTACGGGGGGACGGGAGACCCAGTACTTC.